Detailed here is one T cell receptor (beta chain). Its antigen is still unknown. Researchers ran the PCR with 60 Vbeta and 13 Jbeta primers. Profiling relied on immunoSEQ multiplex PCR, and the TCRdb table lists in-frame clones only, not all of them. The sample has around 220,000 clones, roughly 79% seen once. This sample is part of a study of cytomegalovirus exposure and HLA in healthy donors. V dropped 5 bases and J dropped 4 bases, with 13 bases sitting between them. CDR3 length: 14 residues. Looked up from germline, CDR1 is SGHTA and CDR2 is FQGNSA. Findings and limits, study-wide: TCR beta chain V- and J-gene trimming was linked, in a later analysis, to a missense variant in DCLRE1C. Across HLA loci, a later analysis found differing TCR association rates, with DRB1 most and HLA-C fewest. In vitro confirmation showed a few CMV-associated chains to be CMV antigen specific. TRBV6-2, TRBV6-3 and some other V segments were excluded as indistinguishable.

The specimen was PBMCs. The receptor comes from a man in his late teens or twenties in good health and CMV-seronegative. V is TRBV7-2 and J is TRBJ2-3; D is perhaps TRBD1 (6 bases). CDR3 DNA sequence: TGTGCCAGCAGCCCCCGGACAGTGGCAGATACGCAGTATTTT. Amino acid sequence: CASSPRTVADTQYF.